Below, 26 T cell receptor beta chains from the same sample are listed, as sequenced in a study of cytomegalovirus exposure and HLA in healthy donors. PCR primers comprised 60 Vbeta and 13 Jbeta primers. Here immunoSEQ multiplex PCR was the method, and the copy in TCRdb shows in-frame clones only, minus some. The sample consists of 80,000 to 100,000 clones, around 77% of them appearing once. Sequences were obtained from PBMCs. The receptor source for this set is a man over 45 in good health and CMV-seropositive.

There are a few counts of this clone. The chain recombines TRBV4-1 with TRBJ2-7; TRBD2 agrees at 8 bases. V lost 0 bases to trimming and J lost 0 bases; unmatched junction nucleotides: 7. The germline V gene has CDR1 MGHRA and CDR2 YSYEKL. The CDR3 is 17 amino acids. CDR3 sequence: CASSQDGGLGNSYEQYF. In DNA form, the CDR3 reads TGCGCCAGCAGCCAAGATGGGGGACTAGGTAACTCCTACGAGCAGTACTTC.

The chain couples TRBV6-5 to TRBJ2-2; 7 positions match TRBD1. This CDR3 is 15 amino acids long. Germline lookup yields CDR1 MNHEY and CDR2 SVGAGI. V was clipped by 4 bases and J by 0 bases; unmatched bases: 2. CDR3 coding DNA: TGTGCCAGCAGTTCTGGGACAGCGAACACCGGGGAGCTGTTTTTT. The encoded protein is CASSSGTANTGELFF.

V usage is TRBV25-1 and J usage is TRBJ2-1; perhaps TRBD2 as D (6 bases). The CDR3 loop spans 15 amino acids. V was pared by 3 bases and J by 8 bases, with 17 bases between. The germline V gene has CDR1 MGHDK and CDR2 SYGVNS. CDR3 amino acids: CASSETRSLGDEQFF. The CDR3 DNA sequence: TGTGCCAGCAGTGAGACTAGATCCCTCGGGGATGAGCAGTTCTTC.

This chain links TRBV18 with TRBJ1-4; a weak D match, TRBD1 (6 bases). The CDR3 spans 14 residues. Looked up from germline, CDR1 is KGHSH and CDR2 is LQKENI. V was cut by 6 bases and J by 8 bases, with 16 bases left in between. The CDR3 here is CASSPQGPDEKLFF. As DNA, the CDR3 is TGTGCCAGCTCCCCGCAGGGGCCAGACGAAAAACTGTTTTTT.

This chain connects TRBV6-5 to TRBJ2-3; D remains ambiguous. The CDR3 has 15 amino acids. Germline V CDR1 and CDR2: MNHEY, SVGAGI. Deletions cut 4 bases from V and 0 bases from J, with 11 bases between. CDR3 DNA: TGTGCCAGCAGTTCAGTTACTACTAGCACAGATACGCAGTATTTT. Its protein is CASSSVTTSTDTQYF.

This clone has more than one count but fewer than ten. V and J are TRBV5-1 and TRBJ2-7, with 7 bases aligning to TRBD1. Trimming at V came to 7 bases and at J to 2 bases, leaving 3 bases not matched to a gene. The CDR3 has 12 amino acids. Germline lookup yields CDR1 SGHRS and CDR2 YFSETQ. Written as DNA, the CDR3 is TGCGCCAGCCGGGACAGCACCTACGAGCAGTACTTC. It translates to CASRDSTYEQYF.

The rearrangement joins TRBV6-5 to TRBJ1-2, with 9 bases matching TRBD1. The V and J ends lost 5 bases and 8 bases, in that order; junction bases with no gene match: 9. The CDR3 totals 14 residues. Germline values: CDR1 MNHEY, CDR2 SVGAGI. DNA for the CDR3: TGTGCCAGCAGTCCCGGGACAGGGAGCAGGGGCTACACCTTC. It is translated as CASSPGTGSRGYTF.

With respect to this clone: Compared with germline, one end of the junction differs, possibly owing to a read error. The rearrangement links TRBV7-9 to TRBJ2-1, with 8 nucleotides matching TRBD2. The CDR3 totals 17 residues. The germline V gene has CDR1 SEHNR and CDR2 FQNEAQ (reference sequence). The CDR3 sequence is CSSIRGSSGASYNEQFF. CDR3 nucleotides: TGTTCCAGCATAAGAGGTAGTAGCGGGGCTTCCTACAATGAGCAGTTCTTC.

With respect to this clone: Relative to the germline gene, one junction end is altered; a read error may explain this. V usage is TRBV6-1 and J usage is TRBJ1-6; D call uncertain. CDR1 MNHNS and CDR2 SASEGT come from the germline V gene. CDR3 length: 17 amino acids. In DNA form, the CDR3 reads TGTGCCAGCAGGGAAGGCAGATCTTACCCATATAATTCACCCCTCCCCTTT. Translating gives CASREGRSYPYNSPLPF.

The sample holds one count of this clone. This chain links TRBV7-2 with TRBJ2-3; 9 positions agree with TRBD1. CDR3 size: 16 residues. The germline V gene has CDR1 SGHTA and CDR2 FQGNSA. V trimming: 5 bases; J trimming: 4 bases; junction bases outside the gene matches: 10. CDR3 loop: CASSENTGGRADTQYF. In nucleotides, the CDR3 is TGTGCCAGCAGCGAAAACACAGGGGGCCGCGCAGATACGCAGTATTTT.

The chain combines TRBV5-5 with TRBJ1-1; D is perhaps TRBD1 (6 bases). The V end was cut by 6 bases, the J end by 6 bases, with 18 bases between. The CDR3 length is 14 residues. CDR1 and CDR2 from the germline V gene are SGHKS and YYEKEE (reference sequence). The CDR3 DNA is TGTGCCAGCATCCGGGACGGGACACATCCTGAAGCTTTCTTT. Translating it yields CASIRDGTHPEAFF.

CDR3 in amino acids: CAWIALAEEQFF. The CDR3 DNA sequence: TGTGCCTGGATAGCACTAGCGGAAGAGCAGTTCTTC. The V call is TRBV30, the J call TRBJ2-1, with 8 bases aligning to TRBD2. Per germline, CDR1 GTSNPN and CDR2 SVGIG (reference sequence). The CDR3 has 12 amino acids. V shed 4 bases and J 10 bases; nucleotides not matched to a gene: 6.

The CDR3 loop is CARSLAAGNPPPHYGYTF. The CDR3 DNA sequence: TGTGCCAGAAGCTTGGCGGCAGGGAACCCACCCCCCCACTATGGCTACACCTTC. The gene calls are TRBV5-3 and TRBJ1-2; TRBD1 might be the D (5 bases). TRBV5-3 is an ORF, with its function uncertain. The V end lost 0 bases, the J end lost 3 bases, and 21 bases lay between the germline ends. This CDR3 contains 18 residues.

CDR3 DNA sequence: TGTGCCAGCAGTTACTCGGGACACAAAAATGAAAAACTGTTTTTT. Translated: CASSYSGHKNEKLFF. This chain uses TRBV6-5 with TRBJ1-4, with D perhaps matching TRBD1 (6 bases). From germline, CDR1 is MNHEY and CDR2 SVGAGI. The V end was cut by 0 bases, the J end by 5 bases, with 10 bases between. This CDR3 is 15 amino acids long.

CDR3 bases: TGTGCCTGGAGTGTGGACAGCCAAAACTATGGCTACACCTTC. Encoded protein: CAWSVDSQNYGYTF. J is TRBJ1-2 and V is TRBV30; tentative D call: TRBD1 (6 bases). The length of the CDR3 is 14 residues. Germline CDR1 and CDR2: GTSNPN and SVGIG (reference sequence). Trimming removed 0 bases from V and 2 bases from J, with 10 bases in between.

J is TRBJ1-2 and V is TRBV4-1, with TRBD1 matching over 11 bases. The germline V gene has CDR1 MGHRA and CDR2 YSYEKL. After removal of 1 base from V and 4 bases from J, the junction contained 5 bases not matched to a gene. The CDR3 spans 16 residues. CDR3 in amino acids: CASSQGQDRGPYGYTF. For the CDR3, the DNA is TGCGCCAGCAGCCAAGGTCAGGACAGGGGGCCCTATGGCTACACCTTC.

Points on this clone: The germline gene is not matched at one end of the junction; a read error may be the cause. J is TRBJ2-7 and V is TRBV6-4, with a possible D match to TRBD2 (6 bases). This CDR3 region has 14 residues. Germline V gene sequence: CDR1 MRHNA, CDR2 SNTAGT. CDR3 coding DNA: TGTGCCAGCAGCCCCTACGGGGGTGCCTACGAGCAGCACTTC. Translating gives CASSPYGGAYEQHF.

Worth noting for this clone: Relative to the germline gene, one junction end is altered; a read error may explain this. The gene calls are TRBV7-9 and TRBJ2-7; TRBD2 matches 16 bases. The CDR3 sequence is 19 residues long. Per the germline V gene, CDR1 is SEHNR and CDR2 is FQNEAQ (reference sequence). This CDR3 is CSSSLPPGLAGGSRYEQYF. CDR3 nucleotides: TGTTCCAGCAGCCTACCCCCGGGACTAGCGGGGGGGTCTAGGTACGAGCAGTACTTC. Filled out from reference TRBV7-9 and TRBJ2-7, the complete variable domain reads DTGVSQNPRHKITKRGQNVTFRCDPISEHNRLYWYRQTLGQGPEFLTYFQNEAQLEKSRLLSDRFSAERPKGSFSTLEIQRTEQGDSAMYLCSSSLPPGLAGGSRYEQYFGPGTRLTVT.

The chain carries TRBV19 and TRBJ2-5; D perhaps matches TRBD1 (6 bases). Trimming pared 5 bases from V and 2 bases from J, leaving 15 bases between. The CDR3 is 15 residues long. Germline CDR1 and CDR2: LNHDA and SQIVND (reference sequence). The CDR3 region has the DNA TGTGCCAGTAGTCCAACCAGGGGCCCTCAAGAGACCCAGTACTTC. The encoded protein is CASSPTRGPQETQYF.

This chain uses TRBV14 with TRBJ1-2; 8 nucleotides align to TRBD1. Germline lookup yields CDR1 SGHDN and CDR2 FVKESK. V was pared by 2 bases and J by 4 bases, with 6 bases of the junction left unmatched. The CDR3 has 15 residues. The chain's CDR3 is CASSQQTGGGYGYTF. The CDR3, as DNA: TGTGCCAGCAGCCAACAAACAGGGGGAGGCTATGGCTACACCTTC.

The chain couples TRBV19 to TRBJ1-1, with TRBD1 identical over 8 bases. The CDR3 runs to 16 residues. V dropped 1 base and J dropped 4; count of bases not matched to a gene: 8. Germline assignment: CDR1 LNHDA and CDR2 SQIVND (reference sequence). This CDR3 is CASSIVTITGGTEAFF. CDR3 bases: TGTGCCAGTAGTATAGTCACGATAACAGGGGGCACTGAAGCTTTCTTT.

This clone was seen only a few times. The genes are TRBV5-8 and TRBJ2-7; D perhaps matches TRBD2 (6 bases). V lost 3 bases to trimming and J lost 4 bases, with 17 bases between them. The CDR3 is made up of 15 amino acids. CDR1 is SGHTS, CDR2 YDEGEE, per germline. Here the CDR3 DNA reads TGTGCCAGCAGCTGGTCGGAGGCGGGACTGTACGAGCAGTACTTC. Encoded protein: CASSWSEAGLYEQYF.

V and J are TRBV27 and TRBJ1-1, with TRBD1 matching 7 bases. V was pared by 3 bases and J by 6 bases, with 16 bases of the junction left unmatched. Germline V gene data show CDR1 as MNHEY and CDR2 as SMNVEV (reference sequence). The CDR3 is 17 amino acids. CDR3 in DNA: TGTGCCAGCAGTTTTTGGGGCAGGGGGGAATCCATGGCTGAAGCTTTCTTT. Protein product: CASSFWGRGESMAEAFF.

The chain combines TRBV6-6 with TRBJ1-4; no firm D call. The CDR3 has 15 amino acids. The V gene lost 2 bases and the J gene lost 6 bases, with 13 bases spanning the gap. In germline, CDR1 is MNHNY, CDR2 SVGAGI (reference sequence). The CDR3 loop is CASSYPGVGDEKLFF. As DNA, the CDR3 is TGTGCCAGCAGTTACCCGGGAGTGGGAGATGAAAAACTGTTTTTT.

V and J are TRBV7-6 and TRBJ2-1; 9 bases fit TRBD2. CDR1 SGHVS and CDR2 FNYEAQ come from the germline V gene. The CDR3 runs to 19 residues. Trimming at V came to 1 base and at J to 5 bases, leaving 15 bases not matched to a gene. CDR3 loop: CASSLEVPIGRGGNNEQFF. CDR3 coding DNA: TGTGCCAGCAGCTTAGAGGTCCCTATAGGGCGGGGGGGAAACAATGAGCAGTTCTTC. The variable domain in full, completed from reference TRBV7-6 and TRBJ2-1, reads GAGVSQSPRYKVTKRGQDVALRCDPISGHVSLYWYRQALGQGPEFLTYFNYEAQQDKSGLPNDRFSAERPEGSISTLTIQRTEQRDSAMYRCASSLEVPIGRGGNNEQFFGPGTRLTVL.

This chain links TRBV6-1 with TRBJ2-1; 8 nucleotides align to TRBD1. The germline CDR1 and CDR2 sequences are MNHNS and SASEGT. Trimming removed 4 bases from V and 7 bases from J; junction bases left unmatched: 9. CDR3 length equals 15 residues. The CDR3 sequence: CASSGQGTAYNEQFF. CDR3 sequence (DNA): TGTGCCAGCAGTGGACAGGGGACAGCTTATAATGAGCAGTTCTTC.